This entry lists 12 T cell receptor beta chains sequenced from one sample in a study of spatial heterogeneity in lung cancer. Time point here: sample taken at primary tumor resection. Extraction of whole RNA from tumor, nontumor lung or frozen PBMC preceded unsorted sequencing. MiXCR, applied by TCRdb to the 5' RACE reads, yields one record per CDR3 protein. The sample lists 9,500 to 15,000 distinct CDR3 sequences, over 11% occurring once. Sequenced material: PBMCs, taken at surgery. All receptors come from a female donor with early-stage non-small cell lung cancer.

This clonotype is labeled medium-sized. The V call is TRBV7-6, the J call TRBJ2-1; D not resolved. V gave up 3 bases and J gave up 3 bases, with 9 bases separating them. Germline-derived CDR1 and CDR2 are SGHVS and FNYEAQ. The CDR3 extends over 14 amino acids. This CDR3 reads CASSLAPIYNEQFF. CDR3 DNA: TGTGCCAGCAGCTTGGCCCCAATCTACAATGAGCAGTTCTTC. Drawing the rest from reference TRBV7-6 and TRBJ2-1, the complete variable domain is GAGVSQSPRYKVTKRGQDVALRCDPISGHVSLYWYRQALGQGPEFLTYFNYEAQQDKSGLPNDRFSAERPEGSISTLTIQRTEQRDSAMYRCASSLAPIYNEQFFGPGTRLTVL.

This clonotype is medium-sized within its sample. The CDR3 nucleotides read TGCAGCGTTGGTGGGGACAATGAGCAGTTCTTC. Residues: CSVGGDNEQFF. The chain joins TRBV29-1 to TRBJ2-1, with D hard to call. The germline gives CDR1 SQVTM, CDR2 ANQGSEA. This CDR3 region has 11 residues. V lost 4 bases to trimming and J lost 5 bases, with 6 bases between them.

The chain uses TRBV30 and TRBJ2-2, with no clear D. Germline-derived CDR1 and CDR2 are GTSNPN and SVGIG (reference sequence). Trimming shortened V by 0 bases and J by 1 base, and 6 bases separated the two germline ends. CDR3 length: 14 residues. The CDR3 here is CAWSVSGNTGELFF. Written as DNA, the CDR3 is TGTGCCTGGAGTGTCTCGGGGAACACCGGGGAGCTGTTTTTT.

This rearrangement joins TRBV7-2 to TRBJ1-3, with D unresolved. The CDR3 has 13 residues. Deletions cut 3 bases from V and 4 bases from J, with 7 bases between. CDR1 and CDR2 from the germline V gene are SGHTA and FQGNSA. The CDR3 loop reads CASSFFGGNTIYF. The CDR3 DNA sequence: TGTGCCAGCAGCTTCTTCGGCGGAAACACCATATATTTT.

This clonotype was counted many times. The rearrangement links TRBV3-1 to TRBJ2-2; 10 nucleotides match TRBD2. J was trimmed by 7 bases and V by 2 bases; bases with no gene match: 10. Germline CDR1 and CDR2: LGHDT and YNNKEL (reference sequence). The CDR3 runs 17 residues. CDR3 in DNA: TGTGCCAGCAGCCAATTCCCCACCAGGACTAGCGGCGGGGAGCTGTTTTTT. This encodes CASSQFPTRTSGGELFF.

This clonotype was counted ten times or more. The gene calls are TRBV28 and TRBJ2-1, with no clear D. From germline, CDR1 is MDHEN and CDR2 SYDVKM. The V gene lost 3 bases and the J gene lost 8 bases, with 5 bases spanning the gap. CDR3 size: 11 residues. The CDR3 is CASSFPDEQFF. The CDR3, as DNA: TGTGCCAGCAGTTTCCCGGATGAGCAGTTCTTC.

This chain joins TRBV28 and TRBJ2-3; D is undetermined. Germline V CDR1 and CDR2: MDHEN, SYDVKM. V was shortened by 5 bases and J by 10 bases, with 13 bases between the two germline ends. The CDR3 is 12 amino acids. CDR3: CASSVQRNPQYF. The CDR3 DNA follows: TGTGCCAGCAGTGTACAAAGGAACCCGCAGTATTTT.

By sample fraction, this clonotype is medium-sized. J is TRBJ1-2 and V is TRBV6-1; weak D call: TRBD1 (5 bases). The CDR3 is 15 amino acids. Germline CDR1 reads MNHNS; CDR2 reads SASEGT. The V gene lost 5 bases and the J gene lost 4 bases, with 17 bases spanning the gap. The CDR3 DNA follows: TGTGCCAGCAGTTTGGTTAGCAGGGCAGGCTATGGCTACACCTTC. It codes for CASSLVSRAGYGYTF.

Points on this clonotype: A much more abundant neighbour one base away suggests this may be a read error. V is TRBV2 and J is TRBJ2-1; D is perhaps TRBD1 or TRBD2 (5 bases each). Between the trimmed V and J ends, which lost 4 bases and 5 bases, there was a span of 12 bases. CDR1 and CDR2 from the germline V gene are SNHLY and FYNNEI. This CDR3 has 14 residues. Here the CDR3 DNA reads TGTGCCAGCAGTGGAGAGGGGAACGACAATGAGCAGTTCTTC. Its translation: CASSGEGNDNEQFF.

In its sample, this clonotype was seen many times. The V gene is TRBV28, the J gene TRBJ2-7; D call uncertain. V dropped 2 bases and J dropped 2 bases, with 10 bases sitting between them. CDR3 length equals 14 residues. Germline loops: CDR1 MDHEN, CDR2 SYDVKM. Here the CDR3 reads CASSLGQPPYEQYF. In nucleotides, the CDR3 is TGTGCCAGCAGTTTAGGGCAGCCTCCCTACGAGCAGTACTTC.

Only a few counts were recorded for this clonotype. The chain links TRBV12-3 or TRBV12-4 to TRBJ2-5; possible D gene TRBD1, 5 bases. The CDR3 sequence is 14 residues long. V was pared by 9 bases and J by 2 bases, with 16 bases between. As DNA, the CDR3 is TGTGCCAGTTCGATGGGGCCGGCTCAAGAGACCCAGTACTTC. Translated, it gives CASSMGPAQETQYF.

In its sample, this clonotype was seen many times. The chain recombines TRBV7-8 with TRBJ2-2; D ambiguous. In germline, CDR1 is SGHVS, CDR2 FQNEAQ. The V end lost 5 bases, the J end lost 6 bases, and 16 bases lay between the germline ends. The CDR3 sequence is 15 residues long. Here the CDR3 DNA reads TGTGCCAGCAGCCGTAACGTTGAAGGCGCCGGGGAGCTGTTTTTT. It yields the protein CASSRNVEGAGELFF.